These 10 T cell receptor beta chains share one sample of origin, sequenced in a study of T cells in Graves' hyperthyroidism and ophthalmopathy. RNA transcripts yielded amplified TCR beta CDR3 regions. TCR CDR3 regions were first amplified by RT-PCR with HTBI primers. TCRdb passed the multiplex PCR reads through MiXCR, listing each CDR3 protein once. The sample includes around 600,000 distinct CDR3 sequences, about 45% of them seen just once. Sequenced material: peripheral blood or thyroid tissue (not recorded which). These receptors were taken from an adult man with Graves' disease, either hyperthyroidism or ophthalmopathy (not recorded which).

The genes are TRBV7-9 and TRBJ1-5; tentative D call: TRBD1 (5 bases). Trimming pared 3 bases from V and 6 bases from J, leaving 12 bases between. The CDR3 extends over 14 amino acids. Looked up from germline, CDR1 is SEHNR and CDR2 is FQNEAQ (reference sequence). The CDR3 loop reads CASSLGPGGQPQHF. The DNA for the CDR3 is TGTGCCAGCAGCTTGGGTCCCGGGGGTCAGCCCCAGCATTTT.

The sample holds many counts of this clonotype. This chain uses TRBV24-1 with TRBJ1-1; D is uncertain. Trimming removed 10 bases from V and 2 bases from J, with 13 bases in between. Germline CDR1 reads KGHDR; CDR2 reads SFDVKD. The CDR3 consists of 13 residues. The CDR3 DNA is TGTGCCACGACCGACGGGATCAACACTGAAGCTTTCTTT. Its translation: CATTDGINTEAFF.

This clonotype appeared a few times. The chain recombines TRBV24-1 with TRBJ1-5; TRBD1 agrees at 10 bases. The CDR3 has 15 residues. Germline loops: CDR1 KGHDR, CDR2 SFDVKD. The J segment lost 4 bases and the V segment lost 5 bases, leaving 4 bases of the junction unmatched. CDR3: CATSVGQGDNQPQHF. The CDR3 region has the DNA TGTGCCACCAGTGTAGGACAGGGGGATAATCAGCCCCAGCATTTT.

This clonotype was counted ten times or more. The CDR3 DNA is TGTGCCACCAGTGATTTCGTCACTAACTATGGCTACACCTTC. It specifies CATSDFVTNYGYTF. The chain employs TRBV24-1 and TRBJ1-2; D is unclear. The V gene's germline CDR1 is KGHDR and CDR2 SFDVKD. The CDR3 extends over 14 amino acids. V was pared by 1 base and J by 0 bases, with 5 bases between.

This clonotype was counted a few times. This rearrangement joins TRBV2 to TRBJ1-1, with D perhaps matching TRBD1 (6 bases). The germline V and J ends were trimmed by 0 bases and 1 base, with 18 bases remaining between them. Germline CDR1 reads SNHLY; CDR2 reads FYNNEI. CDR3 length: 18 residues. In nucleotides, the CDR3 is TGTGCCAGCAGTGAAGCGAAGACAGGCCACCCGGAGAACACTGAAGCTTTCTTT. Protein product: CASSEAKTGHPENTEAFF. Full variable domain (outside the CDR3, taken from reference TRBV2 and TRBJ1-1): EPEVTQTPSHQVTQMGQEVILRCVPISNHLYFYWYRQILGQKVEFLVSFYNNEISEKSEIFDDQFSVERPDGSNFTLKIRSTKLEDSAMYFCASSEAKTGHPENTEAFFGQGTRLTVV.

The chain joins TRBV20-1 to TRBJ2-3; D possibly corresponds to TRBD2 (5 bases). The V gene lost 3 bases and the J gene lost 0 bases, with 10 bases spanning the gap. This CDR3 spans 14 amino acids. Per the germline V gene, CDR1 is DFQATT and CDR2 is SNEGSKA (reference sequence). This CDR3 reads CSASSGVSTDTQYF. The CDR3 nucleotides read TGCAGTGCTAGCTCCGGGGTCAGCACAGATACGCAGTATTTT.

This clonotype was seen many times. CDR3 in amino acids: CSVEEGTEHFF. Written as DNA, the CDR3 is TGCAGCGTTGAAGAGGGGACCGAGCACTTCTTT. This sequence joins TRBV29-1 and TRBJ1-1; D is possibly TRBD1 (5 bases). V was clipped by 0 bases and J by 14 bases, with 13 bases between them. Germline CDR1 and CDR2: SQVTM and ANQGSEA. The CDR3 consists of 11 residues.

The sample holds many counts of this clonotype. This chain uses TRBV2 with TRBJ2-7; D gene uncertain. Germline loops: CDR1 SNHLY, CDR2 FYNNEI. The CDR3 is 15 residues long. The V end lost 0 bases, the J end lost 4 bases, and 13 bases lay between the germline ends. This CDR3 reads CASSEAVSPGYEQYF. Here the CDR3 DNA reads TGTGCCAGCAGTGAAGCAGTCAGCCCCGGGTACGAGCAGTACTTC.

The gene calls are TRBV10-3 and TRBJ2-7; D could derive from TRBD1 or TRBD2 (5 bases each). Trimming removed 10 bases from V and 0 bases from J, with 34 bases in between. The CDR3 runs to 20 residues. CDR1 and CDR2 (germline): ENHRY, SYGVKD. The CDR3 coding sequence is TGTGCCAGCAGCCAGGCGAGGGACCGACCGGAGATCCGAAGCTCCTACGAGCAGTACTTC. Translation gives CASSQARDRPEIRSSYEQYF.

The genes are TRBV7-8 and TRBJ1-4; D is perhaps TRBD1 (5 bases). Germline V CDR1 and CDR2: SGHVS, FQNEAQ. Between the trimmed V and J ends, which lost 5 bases and 7 bases, there was a span of 17 bases. The CDR3 consists of 15 residues. The CDR3 bases are TGTGCCAGCAGCCAGCAATCGGGGCAAGGTGAAAAACTGTTTTTT. Its translation: CASSQQSGQGEKLFF.